Below are 30 T cell receptor beta chains sequenced from a single sample in a study of shared clonotypes between healthy human individuals. Only in-frame clones appear in the TCRdb table, and some are missing; sequencing was by immunoSEQ multiplex PCR. The sample includes approximately 1.9 million clones, about 93% of them seen just once. Naive CD8 cells comprised CD45RO-negative, CCR7-positively selected cells, excluding terminally differentiated effector memory CD45RA+ cells. Sequenced sample: naive CD8+ T cells from PBMCs. The receptors were gathered from a man aged 18 to 29 in good health. Some clones in this sample may be carry-over from other donors' samples.

The V call is TRBV29-1, the J call TRBJ2-5, with 8 bases identical to TRBD1. J lost 4 bases, V lost 4 bases, and 11 bases had no gene match. Germline V gene lookup returns CDR1 SQVTM and CDR2 ANQGSEA. This CDR3 has 15 residues. The CDR3 loop reads CSVGGFFTGGETQYF. The CDR3 bases are TGCAGCGTTGGGGGATTTTTTACAGGGGGAGAGACCCAGTACTTC.

The chain has TRBV4-2 and TRBJ2-1, with TRBD2 identical over 7 bases. Germline V gene sequence: CDR1 LGHNA, CDR2 YNFKEQ. The CDR3 sequence is 17 residues long. J gave up 5 bases and V 3 bases, and 13 bases lay outside the gene matches. CDR3 residues: CASSHPRTRGPDNEQFF. The CDR3 DNA is TGTGCCAGCAGCCACCCTCGGACTAGGGGCCCCGACAATGAGCAGTTCTTC.

This clone was picked up one time. Just one base apart from a much larger clone, this may be a read error. This rearrangement joins TRBV7-2 to TRBJ2-7, with D possibly being TRBD1 (5 bases). Between the trimmed V and J ends, which lost 2 bases and 6 bases, there was a span of 8 bases. Germline-derived CDR1 and CDR2 are SGHTA and FQGNSA. The CDR3 consists of 12 residues. CDR3 residues: CASSLPGSEQYF. The CDR3 DNA reads TGTGCCAGCAGCTTACCAGGGTCCGAGCAGTACTTC.

The chain joins TRBV6-5 to TRBJ2-7; D possibly corresponds to TRBD1 (6 bases). The CDR3 totals 14 residues. The V gene's germline CDR1 is MNHEY and CDR2 SVGAGI. Trimming cost V 2 bases and J 6 bases, with 14 bases left between them. The CDR3 sequence is CASSYDRQVGEQYF. The CDR3 coding sequence is TGTGCCAGCAGTTACGATCGACAGGTAGGCGAGCAGTACTTC.

This clone was observed a single time. The J gene is TRBJ1-5, the V gene TRBV6-5, with D possibly TRBD1 on 5 matching bases. The V gene's germline CDR1 is MNHEY and CDR2 SVGAGI. The CDR3 contains 12 residues. Trimming shortened V by 6 bases and J by 2 bases, and 5 bases separated the two germline ends. The CDR3 nucleotides are TGTGCCAGCAGGGGGGGCAATCAGCCCCAGCATTTT. Its protein product is CASRGGNQPQHF.

V and J are TRBV7-9 and TRBJ1-5; 7 bases are shared with TRBD1. This CDR3 is built from 13 residues. Germline CDR1 is SEHNR and CDR2 is FQNEAQ (reference sequence). V trimming: 5 bases; J trimming: 8 bases; junction bases outside the gene matches: 6. The CDR3 loop reads CASSAGTAEPQHF. The CDR3 DNA is TGTGCCAGCAGCGCAGGGACAGCGGAGCCCCAGCATTTT.

In its sample, this clone was seen once. V and J are TRBV13 and TRBJ1-3; D not resolved. Germline V gives CDR1 PRHDT, CDR2 FYEKMQ (reference sequence). The CDR3 totals 17 residues. With 0 bases removed from V and 0 bases from J, the gap between germline ends came to 12 bases. The CDR3 DNA is TGTGCCAGCAGCTTAGGGGCCCCGAGATCCTCTGGAAACACCATATATTTT. Amino acid sequence: CASSLGAPRSSGNTIYF.

The V call is TRBV27, the J call TRBJ2-7, with TRBD1 identical over 11 bases. The trim removed 5 bases at V and 3 bases at J, leaving 9 bases unmatched. The CDR3 totals 16 residues. Per germline, CDR1 MNHEY and CDR2 SMNVEV (reference sequence). CDR3 sequence: CASSPNKGQGGYEQYF. The CDR3 nucleotides read TGTGCCAGCAGTCCCAATAAGGGACAGGGGGGCTACGAGCAGTACTTC.

V usage is TRBV9 and J usage is TRBJ2-7; weak D call: TRBD1 (6 bases). Germline V CDR1 and CDR2: SGDLS, YYNGEE. This CDR3 has 16 residues. The ends were cut back, 0 bases at V and 0 bases at J, with 13 bases in the middle. The CDR3 region has the DNA TGTGCCAGCAGCGTAGGGCTGGCAGGGGTCTCCTACGAGCAGTACTTC. Protein: CASSVGLAGVSYEQYF.

This chain joins TRBV7-3 and TRBJ2-1; possibly TRBD2 for D (6 bases). The CDR3 is 14 residues long. The germline CDR1 and CDR2 sequences are SGHTA and FQGTGA. V was pared by 0 bases and J by 10 bases, with 13 bases between. CDR3 amino acids: CASSLTGIAVEQFF. As DNA, the CDR3 is TGTGCCAGCAGCTTAACGGGGATAGCGGTCGAGCAGTTCTTC.

The rearrangement uses TRBV29-1 and TRBJ2-1, with D perhaps matching TRBD2 (6 bases). The germline V and J ends were trimmed by 6 bases and 0 bases, with 15 bases remaining between them. CDR3 length: 15 amino acids. Germline assignment: CDR1 SQVTM and CDR2 ANQGSEA. The CDR3 coding sequence is TGCAGCGTACCGACACGGGGGAGCTCCTACAATGAGCAGTTCTTC. Protein sequence: CSVPTRGSSYNEQFF.

This sequence joins TRBV13 and TRBJ1-1, with TRBD1 identical over 7 bases. Per germline, CDR1 PRHDT and CDR2 FYEKMQ (reference sequence). The CDR3 is 13 amino acids. V dropped 10 bases and J dropped 0; count of bases not matched to a gene: 5. CDR3 protein: CAIPGQMNTEAFF. CDR3 bases: TGTGCCATACCGGGACAGATGAACACTGAAGCTTTCTTT.

The rearrangement joins TRBV27 to TRBJ2-7; D is perhaps TRBD1 (5 bases). The CDR3 is 14 residues long. Germline assignment: CDR1 MNHEY and CDR2 SMNVEV (reference sequence). Trimming took off 2 bases at V and 7 bases at J, with 15 bases between the two ends. The CDR3 nucleotides are TGTGCCAGCAGTTTACAGGGAACTACGAGAGAGCAGTACTTC. Translating gives CASSLQGTTREQYF.

The chain joins TRBV7-9 to TRBJ2-7, with 9 positions matching TRBD1. The length of the CDR3 is 14 residues. CDR1 is SEHNR, CDR2 FQNEAQ, per germline (reference sequence). Trimming took 4 bases from V and 5 from J; bases not matched to a gene: 6. The CDR3 here is CASSSPTGGNEQYF. The CDR3 nucleotides read TGTGCCAGCAGCTCGCCAACAGGGGGCAACGAGCAGTACTTC.

This clone was recorded only once. Here the CDR3 DNA reads TGTGCCAGCAGCACTAGCGGAGAGACCCAGTACTTC. Its protein product is CASSTSGETQYF. This chain connects TRBV4-2 to TRBJ2-5; 8 bases are shared with TRBD2. The CDR3 has 12 residues. With V trimmed by 5 bases and J by 4 bases, 0 bases remained unmatched. Germline values: CDR1 LGHNA, CDR2 YNFKEQ.

J is TRBJ1-2 and V is TRBV19; tentative D call: TRBD1 (6 bases). Deletions cut 5 bases from V and 6 bases from J, with 16 bases between. Germline lookup yields CDR1 LNHDA and CDR2 SQIVND (reference sequence). The CDR3 extends over 14 amino acids. CDR3 sequence: CASSDRRESDGYTF. The DNA of the CDR3 is TGTGCCAGTAGTGACAGGAGGGAGTCGGATGGCTACACCTTC.

The chain uses TRBV6-1 and TRBJ1-2, with D unresolved. Per the germline V gene, CDR1 is MNHNS and CDR2 is SASEGT. The V gene lost 2 bases and the J gene lost 0 bases, with 10 bases spanning the gap. The CDR3 sequence is 15 residues long. The CDR3 DNA reads TGTGCCAGCAGTGAATGGGTCTGGACTAACTATGGCTACACCTTC. It is translated as CASSEWVWTNYGYTF.

Note on this clone: Other DNA sequences in this sample translate to the same CDR3. The J gene is TRBJ1-2, the V gene TRBV7-2; TRBD1 matches at 7 bases. The junction had 2 bases not matched to a gene; V was cut back by 2 bases and J by 2 bases. There are 14 residues in the CDR3. Germline lookup yields CDR1 SGHTA and CDR2 FQGNSA. The CDR3 protein is CASSLRQGNYGYTF. For the CDR3, the DNA is TGTGCCAGCAGCTTAAGACAGGGCAACTATGGCTACACCTTC.

The chain has TRBV28 and TRBJ2-2; 8 bases fit TRBD1. The CDR3 is 16 amino acids. Germline loops: CDR1 MDHEN, CDR2 SYDVKM. The V gene end was trimmed by 2 bases and the J gene end by 5 bases; junction bases not matched to a gene: 7. The chain's CDR3 is CASSLTTGGTTGELFF. The CDR3 DNA reads as TGTGCCAGCAGTTTAACAACAGGGGGGACAACCGGGGAGCTGTTTTTT.

The rearrangement uses TRBV27 and TRBJ1-2; tentative D call: TRBD1 (6 bases). Germline values: CDR1 MNHEY, CDR2 SMNVEV (reference sequence). Trimming removed 2 bases from V and 2 bases from J, with 12 bases in between. This CDR3 spans 15 amino acids. The CDR3 sequence is CASSLGSGANYGYTF. As DNA, the CDR3 is TGTGCCAGCAGTTTAGGATCGGGGGCAAACTATGGCTACACCTTC.

This chain uses TRBV27 with TRBJ2-1, with D perhaps matching TRBD2 (6 bases). V was clipped by 4 bases and J by 3 bases, with 13 bases between them. This CDR3 spans 15 amino acids. Germline V lookup: CDR1 MNHEY, CDR2 SMNVEV (reference sequence). The CDR3 loop is CASSSLAVLYNEQFF. The CDR3 DNA reads as TGTGCCAGCAGTTCCTTAGCGGTGCTCTACAATGAGCAGTTCTTC.

This chain links TRBV5-1 with TRBJ2-7, with 11 bases identical to TRBD2. Germline V gives CDR1 SGHRS, CDR2 YFSETQ. This CDR3 is 15 amino acids long. V lost 4 bases to trimming and J lost 2 bases; unmatched junction nucleotides: 5. The CDR3 DNA sequence: TGCGCCAGCAGCCCCGGACTAGCGGGTACCTACGAGCAGTACTTC. It codes for CASSPGLAGTYEQYF.

This chain joins TRBV4-1 and TRBJ2-3; TRBD1 agrees at 8 bases. The germline V gene has CDR1 MGHRA and CDR2 YSYEKL. V lost 4 bases and J lost 3; bases outside the gene matches: 6. The CDR3 extends over 15 amino acids. CDR3 sequence: CASSLQDRGTDTQYF. CDR3 coding DNA: TGCGCCAGCAGCCTCCAAGACAGGGGAACAGATACGCAGTATTTT.

CDR3: CASSPRTSGRNEQFF. CDR3 nucleotide sequence: TGTGCCAGCAGCCCAAGGACTAGCGGGAGGAATGAGCAGTTCTTC. The chain combines TRBV5-6 with TRBJ2-1; 14 nucleotides align to TRBD2. Germline CDR1 is SGHDT and CDR2 is YYEEEE. The CDR3 sequence is 15 residues long. V lost 4 bases, J lost 7 bases, and 4 bases stayed unmatched.

A single count supports this clone. The chain carries TRBV13 and TRBJ1-2, with 8 bases identical to TRBD1. This CDR3 spans 11 amino acids. CDR1 is PRHDT, CDR2 FYEKMQ, per germline (reference sequence). Here the CDR3 DNA reads TGTACTACAGGGGGAGTCTATGGCTACACCTTC. Translated: CTTGGVYGYTF.

The chain employs TRBV6-5 and TRBJ2-2; 7 bases agree with TRBD2. Germline V gives CDR1 MNHEY, CDR2 SVGAGI. Losses at the gene ends were 2 bases for V and 7 bases for J; bases not matched to a gene: 10. CDR3 length: 16 residues. Here the CDR3 DNA reads TGTGCCAGCAGTTACGGGCGGGGAGGGCCTTTCGGGGAGCTGTTTTTT. It is translated as CASSYGRGGPFGELFF.

The V call is TRBV27, the J call TRBJ1-2, with 10 bases that match TRBD1. This CDR3 is built from 14 residues. Germline V gene lookup returns CDR1 MNHEY and CDR2 SMNVEV (reference sequence). With 5 bases clipped from V and 8 bases from J, the junction kept 8 bases outside the gene matches. For the CDR3, the DNA is TGTGCCAGCAGTCCAACGACAGGGGGCCGCGGCTACACCTTC. This codes for CASSPTTGGRGYTF.

This chain links TRBV28 with TRBJ2-3; D is unclear. Germline V gives CDR1 MDHEN, CDR2 SYDVKM. The CDR3 is made up of 13 amino acids. V dropped 6 bases and J dropped 6 bases, with 13 bases sitting between them. CDR3 in DNA: TGTGCCAGCAGCCCTGGGTTTACGGATACGCAGTATTTT. It is translated as CASSPGFTDTQYF.

The chain couples TRBV25-1 to TRBJ2-1; D is perhaps TRBD1 or TRBD2 (5 bases each). This CDR3 contains 15 residues. V was shortened by 4 bases and J by 0 bases, with 10 bases between the two germline ends. Germline V gives CDR1 MGHDK, CDR2 SYGVNS. CDR3 sequence (DNA): TGTGCCAGCAGTGCGGCAGGGACCTCCTACAATGAGCAGTTCTTC. Translation: CASSAAGTSYNEQFF.

The gene calls are TRBV15 and TRBJ2-5; perhaps TRBD1 as D (6 bases). The CDR3 consists of 13 residues. Germline V lookup: CDR1 LNHNV, CDR2 YYDKDF (reference sequence). Deletions cut 5 bases from V and 5 bases from J, with 12 bases between. The CDR3, as DNA: TGTGCCACCAGCCAGGGGATGCGGGAGACCCAGTACTTC. Protein sequence: CATSQGMRETQYF.